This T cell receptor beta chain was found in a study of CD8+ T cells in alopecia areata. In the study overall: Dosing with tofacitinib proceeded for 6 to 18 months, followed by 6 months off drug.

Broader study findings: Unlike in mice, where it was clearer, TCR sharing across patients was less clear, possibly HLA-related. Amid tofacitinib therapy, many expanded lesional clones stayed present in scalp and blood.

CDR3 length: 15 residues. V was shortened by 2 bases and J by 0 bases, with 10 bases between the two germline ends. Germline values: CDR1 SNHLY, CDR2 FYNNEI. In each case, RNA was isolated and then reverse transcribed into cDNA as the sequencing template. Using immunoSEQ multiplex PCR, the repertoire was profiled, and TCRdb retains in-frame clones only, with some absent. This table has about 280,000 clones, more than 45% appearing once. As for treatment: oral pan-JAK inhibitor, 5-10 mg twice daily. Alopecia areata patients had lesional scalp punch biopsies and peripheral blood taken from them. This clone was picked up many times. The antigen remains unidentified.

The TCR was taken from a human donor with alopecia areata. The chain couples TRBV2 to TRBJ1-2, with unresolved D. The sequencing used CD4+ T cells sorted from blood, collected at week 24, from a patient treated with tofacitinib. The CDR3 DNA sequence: TGTGCCAGCAGTGAAACATGGGAGACTAACTATGGCTACACCTTC. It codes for CASSETWETNYGYTF. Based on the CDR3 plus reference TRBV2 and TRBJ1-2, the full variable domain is EPEVTQTPSHQVTQMGQEVILRCVPISNHLYFYWYRQILGQKVEFLVSFYNNEISEKSEIFDDQFSVERPDGSNFTLKIRSTKLEDSAMYFCASSETWETNYGYTFGSGTRLTVV.